This T cell receptor beta chain originates from a study of T-cell memory formation after mild COVID-19 (TCRdb year 2021). Regarding the complete study: TCR sequence clusters from the two donors were found to be largely donor specific. Two young, previously healthy adult volunteers, one female and one male, were included in the cohort. In a couple of donors, T-cell clones that expanded and contracted after mild COVID-19 were followed by sequencing TCRalpha and TCRbeta repertoires longitudinally. The research as a whole found: Some responding clones were detected in pre-infection memory, suggesting pre-existing cross-reactive memory T cells joined the SARS-CoV-2 response. Only a couple of mild cases were covered in the study, and larger cohorts including severe cases with pre-infection samples were considered necessary. SARS-CoV-2 specificity was not confirmed for the second-wave clones peaking on day 37. Balanced CD4/CD8 phenotypes were observed for clones contracting from day 15 to 85, whereas a bias towards CD4+ was observed for a second wave of clones expanding from day 15 to 37. Contracting CD4+ clones turned up mainly in the CM and EM memory subsets, whereas EMRA was where CD8+ clones were enriched.

TCRdb lists the instrument as Illumina NovaSeq 6000. Using 5'RACE with constant-segment primers, TCRalpha and TCRbeta cDNA libraries were constructed, with sample barcodes and unique molecular identifiers added in the process. RNA was extracted from every sample with Trizol reagent. Amplification of the libraries took two PCR steps, and the second step added a second sample barcode plus Illumina TruSeq adapters. Sequencing of the libraries was done on an Illumina NovaSeq, producing 2 x 150 bp paired-end reads. On the study's bioinformatics: Demultiplexing of reads and collapsing into UMI-guided consensus sequences were performed with migec v1.2.7. Using mixcr v2.1.11, UMI consensuses were aligned to TRA and TRB V and J templates and then assembled into clonotypes. Expanded or contracted clonotypes were those called significant by both edgeR and NoisET, with noise models trained on biological replicates. edgeR calls used a false discovery rate-adjusted p below 0.01 and a log2 fold-change threshold of 1. As an exploratory analysis of dynamics, max-normalized trajectories of the 1000 most abundant clonotypes were examined by PCA with hierarchical clustering. Each responding clone was given a CD4 or CD8 phenotype based on the CD4+ and CD8+ repertoires, which had been sequenced separately. TCRdb itself trimmed the public reads at Q25 with fastp, ran MiXCR and retained productive beta chains. One record per CDR3 amino acid sequence lists the most common genes and DNA. It is TCRdb's table, rather than the study itself, that gives the V and J calls and clone size. The sample data list around 200,000 distinct CDR3 sequences, and around 25% of these were observed just once. Of the sample, about an eighth falls within the top ten clones.

Via the germline V gene, CDR1 is KGHDR and CDR2 SFDVKD. Relative to germline, V is missing 2 bases and J is missing 4 bases, with 6 bases of the junction outside any gene match. Counted from cysteine to phenylalanine, this CDR3 has 15 amino acids. Only the CDR3 region is kept as DNA, spanning 45 bases read in frame from base 1. PBMCs were isolated by Ficoll-Paque density gradient centrifugation. Points on this clonotype: This receptor's antigen is unknown. Per-base qualities were not stored, and no clone one base away is much larger.

This TCR was recovered from an adult woman who had mild COVID-19 (a few samples of this study predate the infection). The sample titles of this study are shuffled in the database, so cell type and time point are left out; the donor was told from shared clones. What was sequenced was PBMCs or a T cell subset sorted from them (not recorded which). This chain is built from TRBV24-1 and TRBJ1-1, with 7 bases matching TRBD1. In nucleotides, the sequence is TGTGCCACCAGTGATTCGACAGGGTCAAGCACTGAAGCTTTCTTT. Translated, it reads CATSDSTGSSTEAFF.